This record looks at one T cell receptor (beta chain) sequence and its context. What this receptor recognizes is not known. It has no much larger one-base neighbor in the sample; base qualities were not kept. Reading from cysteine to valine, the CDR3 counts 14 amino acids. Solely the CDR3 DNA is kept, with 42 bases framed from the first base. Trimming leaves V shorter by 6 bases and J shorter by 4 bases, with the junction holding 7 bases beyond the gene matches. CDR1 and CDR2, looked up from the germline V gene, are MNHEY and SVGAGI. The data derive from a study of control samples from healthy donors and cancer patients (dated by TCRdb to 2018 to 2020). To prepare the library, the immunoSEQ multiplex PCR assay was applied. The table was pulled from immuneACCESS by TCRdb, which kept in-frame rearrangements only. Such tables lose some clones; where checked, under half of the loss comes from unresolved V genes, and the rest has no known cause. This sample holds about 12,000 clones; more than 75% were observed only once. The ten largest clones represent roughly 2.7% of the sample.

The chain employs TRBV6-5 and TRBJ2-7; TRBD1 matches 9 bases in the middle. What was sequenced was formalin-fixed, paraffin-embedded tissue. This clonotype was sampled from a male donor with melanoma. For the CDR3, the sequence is CASRTRQGDYEQYV. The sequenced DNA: TGTGCCAGCAGGACTCGACAGGGGGATTACGAGCAGTACGTC.